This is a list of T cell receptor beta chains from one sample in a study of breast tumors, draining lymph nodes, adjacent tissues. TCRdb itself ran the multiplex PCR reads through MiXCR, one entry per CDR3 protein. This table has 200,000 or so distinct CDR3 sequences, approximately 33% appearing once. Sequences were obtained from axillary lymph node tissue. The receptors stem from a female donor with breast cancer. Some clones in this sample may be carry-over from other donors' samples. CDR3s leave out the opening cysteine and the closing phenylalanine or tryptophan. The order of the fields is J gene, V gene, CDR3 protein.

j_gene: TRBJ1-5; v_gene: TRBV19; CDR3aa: ASSIQRGQPQH
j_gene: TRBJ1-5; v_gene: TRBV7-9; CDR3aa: ASSSGGRGWDQPQH
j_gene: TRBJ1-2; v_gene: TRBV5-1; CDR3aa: ASSLASPGQGGYGYT
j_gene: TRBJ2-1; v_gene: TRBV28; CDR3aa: AMPGGSGEGEQF
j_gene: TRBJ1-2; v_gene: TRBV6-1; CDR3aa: ASSGPRAGGYT
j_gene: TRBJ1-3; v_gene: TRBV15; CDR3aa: ATSSGGRGGNTIY
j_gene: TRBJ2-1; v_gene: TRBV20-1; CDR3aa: SAPGTGREQF
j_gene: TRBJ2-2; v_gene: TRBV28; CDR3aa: ASYDTGELF
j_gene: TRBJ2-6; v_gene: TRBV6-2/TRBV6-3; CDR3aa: ASRSFGLASGANVLT
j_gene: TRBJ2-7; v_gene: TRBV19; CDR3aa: ASSRRREAAYEQY
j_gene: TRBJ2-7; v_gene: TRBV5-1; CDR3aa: ASSLTTYEQY
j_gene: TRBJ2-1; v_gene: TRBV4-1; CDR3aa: ASSASSGRRNEQF
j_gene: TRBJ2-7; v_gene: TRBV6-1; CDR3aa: ASTGRTSESYEQY
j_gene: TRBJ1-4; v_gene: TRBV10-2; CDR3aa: ASGLRVPEGNEKLF
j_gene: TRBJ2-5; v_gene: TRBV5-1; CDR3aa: ASSFDRNQDTQY
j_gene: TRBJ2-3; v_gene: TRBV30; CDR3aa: AWSEGFTDTQY
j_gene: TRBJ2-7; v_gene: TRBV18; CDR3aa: ASSPPLGSYEQY
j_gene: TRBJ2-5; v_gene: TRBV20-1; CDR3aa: SARGSLGETQY
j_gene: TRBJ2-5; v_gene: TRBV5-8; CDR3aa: ASSLGTSGPETQY
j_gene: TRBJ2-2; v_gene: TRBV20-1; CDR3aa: SASMRGGLAGNTGELF
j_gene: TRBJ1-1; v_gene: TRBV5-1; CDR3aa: ASSLGSGVLMNTEAF
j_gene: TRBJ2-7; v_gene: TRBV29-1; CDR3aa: SGGAPYEQY
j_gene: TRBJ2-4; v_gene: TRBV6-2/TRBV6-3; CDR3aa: ASSPTSAIYGNIQY
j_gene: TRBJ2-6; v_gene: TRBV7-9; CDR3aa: ASSPQTGANVLT
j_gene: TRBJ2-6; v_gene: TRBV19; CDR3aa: ASSTRSPSYSTGANVLT
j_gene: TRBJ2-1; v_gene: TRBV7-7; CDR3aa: ASSLAGRNNEQF
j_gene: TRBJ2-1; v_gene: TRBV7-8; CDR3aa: ASSFMIAEVYNEQF
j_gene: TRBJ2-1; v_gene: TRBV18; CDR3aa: ASSPPAGGDEQF
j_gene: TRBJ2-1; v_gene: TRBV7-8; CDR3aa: ASSSGRLAGDYNEQF
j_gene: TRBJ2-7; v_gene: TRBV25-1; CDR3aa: ASSARLSYEQY
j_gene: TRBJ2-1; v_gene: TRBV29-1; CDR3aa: SVDPYQTSGRYNEQF
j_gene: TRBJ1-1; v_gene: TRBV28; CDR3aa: ASSSSTGGTEAF
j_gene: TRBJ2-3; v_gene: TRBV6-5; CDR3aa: ASSYEPGSTDTQY
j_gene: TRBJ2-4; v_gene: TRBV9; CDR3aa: ASSVGGGAKNIQY
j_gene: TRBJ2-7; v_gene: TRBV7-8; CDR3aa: ASSQRTVGAYEQY
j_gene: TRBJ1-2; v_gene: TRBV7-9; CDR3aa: ASSPQGESNYGYT
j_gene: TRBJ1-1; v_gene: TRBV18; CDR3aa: ASSDKWAGDTEAF
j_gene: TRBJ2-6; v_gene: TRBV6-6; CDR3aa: ASRRGEGTEA
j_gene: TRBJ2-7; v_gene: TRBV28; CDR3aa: ASSLGGRGIYEQY
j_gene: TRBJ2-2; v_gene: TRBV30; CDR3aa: AWSVGGLAFAGELF
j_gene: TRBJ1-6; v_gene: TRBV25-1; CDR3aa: ASKQGALH
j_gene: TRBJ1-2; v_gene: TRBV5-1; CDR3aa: ASSLVTGGYGYT
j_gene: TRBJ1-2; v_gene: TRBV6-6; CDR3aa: ASRPDGTNYGYT
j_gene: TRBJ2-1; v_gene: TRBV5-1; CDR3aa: ASSLGGGGDEQF
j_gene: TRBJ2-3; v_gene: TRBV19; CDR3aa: ASSRGAGGHVTDTQY
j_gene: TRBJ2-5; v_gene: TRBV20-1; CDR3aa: SAQPWGQGQETQY
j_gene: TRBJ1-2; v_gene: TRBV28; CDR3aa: ASSPGWRRGTDGYT
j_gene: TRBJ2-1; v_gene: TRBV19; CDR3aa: ASRDRANEQF
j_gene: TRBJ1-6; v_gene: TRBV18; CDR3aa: ASSQSNSPLH
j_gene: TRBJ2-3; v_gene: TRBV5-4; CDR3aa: ASSVGTGGSTDTQY
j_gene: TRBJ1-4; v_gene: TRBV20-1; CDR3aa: SATRTGGSEKLF
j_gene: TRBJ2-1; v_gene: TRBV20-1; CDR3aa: SARLEYEQF
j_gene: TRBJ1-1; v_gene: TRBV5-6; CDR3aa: ASSLVGGVDTEAF
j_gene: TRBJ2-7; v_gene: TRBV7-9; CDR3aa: ASSASSYEQY
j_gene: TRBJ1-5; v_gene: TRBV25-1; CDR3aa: ATGQGFSFQPQH
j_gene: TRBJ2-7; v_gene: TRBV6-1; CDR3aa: ASRELLSAAYEQC
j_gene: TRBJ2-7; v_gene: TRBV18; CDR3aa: ASSPPGGTYEQY
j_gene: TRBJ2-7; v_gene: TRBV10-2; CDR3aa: ASSESRTGSYEQY
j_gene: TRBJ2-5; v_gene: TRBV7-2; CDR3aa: ASSLVRGWVGRPETQY